A single sample is the source of the 32 T cell receptor beta chains below, sequenced in a study of control samples from healthy donors and cancer patients. Only in-frame clones appear in the TCRdb table, and some are missing; sequencing was by immunoSEQ multiplex PCR. The top ten hold about 4% of the sample, which has fewer than 200,000 clones, 93% seen once. Specimen: blood. The receptors come from a woman aged 60-75 years in good health.

The V and J genes are TRBV6-5 and TRBJ1-3; the D gene is possibly TRBD1 (5 bases). The CDR3 is 15 residues long. Trimming pared 5 bases from V and 0 bases from J, leaving 11 bases between. Germline V CDR1 and CDR2: MNHEY, SVGAGI. The DNA of the CDR3 is TGTGCCAGCAGTCTACAGGAACGCTCTGGAAACACCATATATTTT. Residues: CASSLQERSGNTIYF.

The V call is TRBV6-5, the J call TRBJ1-6; D may be TRBD1 (5 bases). The CDR3 has 13 residues. The V gene lost 6 bases and the J gene lost 6 bases, with 9 bases spanning the gap. CDR1 is MNHEY and CDR2 is SVGAGI in the germline V gene. CDR3 in amino acids: CASRGGVNSPLHF. CDR3 DNA sequence: TGTGCCAGCAGAGGAGGGGTTAATTCACCCCTCCACTTT.

The J gene is TRBJ1-2, the V gene TRBV6-2 or TRBV6-3, with D maybe TRBD1 (5 bases). The CDR3 has 17 residues. Germline V gene data show CDR1 as MNHEY and CDR2 as SVGEGT. With 6 bases removed from V and 1 base from J, the gap between germline ends came to 21 bases. This CDR3 is CASSHAYWTPFNYGYTF. DNA for the CDR3: TGTGCCAGCAGCCATGCCTACTGGACACCTTTTAACTATGGCTACACCTTC.

With regard to this clone: Other DNA sequences from this sample encode an identical CDR3 as well. This sequence joins TRBV7-3 and TRBJ2-3; D unresolved. V lost 2 bases, J lost 4 bases, and 7 bases lay in between. CDR1 is SGHTA, CDR2 FQGTGA, per germline. CDR3 length: 13 amino acids. CDR3 protein: CASSLSGSDTQYF. The DNA for the CDR3 is TGTGCCAGCAGCTTATCTGGCTCAGATACGCAGTATTTT.

The chain carries TRBV19 and TRBJ2-7, with D uncertain. CDR1 and CDR2 (germline): LNHDA, SQIVND (reference sequence). This CDR3 is 15 amino acids long. V was pared by 2 bases and J by 3 bases, with 14 bases between. CDR3 loop: CASSILNGPNYEQYF. The DNA for the CDR3 is TGTGCCAGTAGTATATTAAACGGGCCGAACTACGAGCAGTACTTC.

This chain connects TRBV9 to TRBJ1-1; D is uncertain. V was shortened by 0 bases and J by 6 bases, with 9 bases between the two germline ends. Germline V gene data show CDR1 as SGDLS and CDR2 as YYNGEE. The length of the CDR3 is 13 residues. CDR3 region: CASSVVGNPEAFF. The CDR3 DNA reads as TGTGCCAGCAGCGTAGTTGGCAATCCTGAAGCTTTCTTT. Looking up the rest from reference TRBV9 and TRBJ1-1 gives the full variable domain: DSGVTQTPKHLITATGQRVTLRCSPRSGDLSVYWYQQSLDQGLQFLIQYYNGEERAKGNILERFSAQQFPDLHSELNLSSLELGDSALYFCASSVVGNPEAFFGQGTRLTVV.

This chain connects TRBV10-3 to TRBJ2-1; D call uncertain. The CDR3 has 11 residues. Germline V gene data show CDR1 as ENHRY and CDR2 as SYGVKD. Between the trimmed V and J ends, which lost 6 bases and 4 bases, there was a span of 4 bases. The CDR3 DNA reads as TGTGCCATCAGCGGATACAATGAGCAGTTCTTC. It is translated as CAISGYNEQFF.

The chain recombines TRBV11-2 with TRBJ2-1; 8 bases fit TRBD2. J gave up 0 bases and V 6 bases, and 1 base lay outside the gene matches. CDR3 length: 14 amino acids. CDR1 is SGHAT, CDR2 FQNNGV, per germline. In nucleotides, the CDR3 is TGTGCCAGCAGACGGGGGGGCTCCTACAATGAGCAGTTCTTC. Amino acid sequence: CASRRGGSYNEQFF.

The rearrangement joins TRBV14 to TRBJ1-6; D ambiguous. V dropped 6 bases and J dropped 0 bases, with 6 bases sitting between them. CDR1 SGHDN and CDR2 FVKESK come from the germline V gene. The CDR3 spans 14 residues. The CDR3 coding sequence is TGTGCCAGCAGACAGAGCTCCTATAATTCACCCCTCCACTTT. Its protein product is CASRQSSYNSPLHF.

V usage is TRBV7-2 and J usage is TRBJ2-1; 9 bases fit TRBD2. Germline V gene lookup returns CDR1 SGHTA and CDR2 FQGNSA. The V gene end was trimmed by 5 bases and the J gene end by 5 bases; junction bases not matched to a gene: 13. This CDR3 is 17 amino acids long. The CDR3 DNA follows: TGTGCCAGCAGCCCTCGAAGGAGAGCGGGGGGACACAATGAGCAGTTCTTC. This sequence encodes CASSPRRRAGGHNEQFF.

This chain links TRBV10-2 with TRBJ1-1, with D hard to call. Trimming shortened V by 6 bases and J by 2 bases, and 10 bases separated the two germline ends. This CDR3 has 13 amino acids. From germline, CDR1 is WSHSY and CDR2 SAAADI. The CDR3: CASRRGVNTEAFF. In nucleotides, the CDR3 is TGCGCCAGCAGGCGGGGAGTTAACACTGAAGCTTTCTTT.

This chain uses TRBV19 with TRBJ1-5, with D uncertain. The CDR3 totals 16 residues. Trimming took 1 base from V and 0 from J, leaving 10 bases between them. Per the germline V gene, CDR1 is LNHDA and CDR2 is SQIVND (reference sequence). The CDR3 DNA sequence: TGTGCCAGTAGTATAGGAAGTCACCATAGCAATCAGCCCCAGCATTTT. Protein sequence: CASSIGSHHSNQPQHF.

CDR3 protein: CASHRGVTGELFF. For the CDR3, the DNA is TGTGCCAGCCACAGGGGGGTCACCGGGGAGCTGTTTTTT. The J gene is TRBJ2-2, the V gene TRBV19, with 8 bases identical to TRBD1. Germline CDR1 LNHDA, CDR2 SQIVND (reference sequence). The CDR3 contains 13 residues. After removal of 9 bases from V and 4 bases from J, the junction contained 4 bases not matched to a gene. Using reference TRBV19 and TRBJ2-2 for the parts outside the CDR3, the full variable domain is DGGITQSPKYLFRKEGQNVTLSCEQNLNHDAMYWYRQDPGQGLRLIYYSQIVNDFQKGDIAEGYSVSREKKESFPLTVTSAQKNPTAFYLCASHRGVTGELFFGEGSRLTVL.

The chain combines TRBV7-8 with TRBJ1-2; 9 bases align to TRBD1. The junction had 5 bases not matched to a gene; V was cut back by 1 base and J by 8 bases. The CDR3 sequence is 14 residues long. The germline V gene encodes CDR1 SGHVS and CDR2 FQNEAQ. Here the CDR3 DNA reads TGTGCCAGCAGCTTAGTACGGACAGGGGCCGGCTACACCTTC. As protein: CASSLVRTGAGYTF. Variable domain in full (rest from reference TRBV7-8 and TRBJ1-2): GAGVSQSPRYKVAKRGQDVALRCDPISGHVSLFWYQQALGQGPEFLTYFQNEAQLDKSGLPSDRFFAERPEGSVSTLKIQRTQQEDSAVYLCASSLVRTGAGYTFGSGTRLTVV.

A single count supports this clone. The chain links TRBV21-1 to TRBJ2-1; the table names TRBD1, a call not compared with the DNA. TRBV21-1 is reported as a pseudogene. This CDR3 region has 15 residues. The CDR3, as DNA: TGTGCCAGCAGCGAACCGGGACAGGGTCTGGATGAGCAGTTCTTC. It translates to CASSEPGQGLDEQFF.

Only one count was recorded for this clone. The chain carries TRBV12-3 or TRBV12-4 and TRBJ2-1; perhaps D is TRBD1 or TRBD2 (6 bases each). The V end lost 6 bases, the J end lost 8 bases, and 11 bases lay between the germline ends. CDR3 length equals 12 residues. This CDR3 reads CASRGGSDEQFF. Here the CDR3 DNA reads TGTGCCAGCAGAGGGGGGAGCGATGAGCAGTTCTTC.

V gene TRBV15 combines with J gene TRBJ1-2, with 8 nucleotides matching TRBD1. CDR1 and CDR2 from the germline V gene are LNHNV and YYDKDF (reference sequence). The CDR3 has 16 residues. The V segment lost 6 bases and the J segment 3 bases; nucleotides outside the gene matches: 12. The CDR3 sequence is CATRTPGQGADYGYTF. CDR3 nucleotides: TGTGCCACCAGAACTCCGGGTCAGGGGGCTGACTATGGCTACACCTTC.

The rearrangement joins TRBV9 to TRBJ1-2; the match to TRBD1 covers 11 bases. Per germline, CDR1 SGDLS and CDR2 YYNGEE. J lost 5 bases, V lost 4 bases, and 7 bases had no gene match. The CDR3 consists of 15 residues. CDR3 nucleotide sequence: TGTGCCAGCAGCAACCGCGGGACAGGGGGGTATGGCTACACCTTC. Translation gives CASSNRGTGGYGYTF.

This chain uses TRBV6-2 or TRBV6-3 with TRBJ1-5; possibly TRBD1 for D (5 bases). Trimming removed 2 bases from V and 11 bases from J, with 10 bases in between. CDR3 length: 12 residues. CDR1 and CDR2 (germline): MNHEY, SVGEGT. The CDR3 DNA reads as TGTGCCAGCAGTTACCCAGACAGAGCCCAGCATTTT. This sequence encodes CASSYPDRAQHF.

This clone was picked up one time. The V and J genes are TRBV4-3 and TRBJ1-2; 8 nucleotides align to TRBD1. Germline-derived CDR1 and CDR2 are LGHNA and YSLEER. The CDR3 contains 15 residues. V lost 1 base to trimming and J lost 2 bases; unmatched junction nucleotides: 3. The CDR3: CASSQVSGGNYGYTF. The CDR3 DNA reads as TGCGCCAGCAGCCAAGTGTCAGGGGGCAACTATGGCTACACCTTC.

The chain is built from TRBV19 and TRBJ1-2; the D is unclear. The V gene's germline CDR1 is LNHDA and CDR2 SQIVND (reference sequence). Trimming stripped 5 bases from V and 1 base from J, with 14 bases between. The CDR3 covers 15 residues. In nucleotides, the CDR3 is TGTGCCAGTAGTGAACACCGACGGATTAACTATGGCTACACCTTC. Translating gives CASSEHRRINYGYTF.

This clone has only one observation. The chain couples TRBV21-1 to TRBJ1-6; the DNA was not used to check the table's D call, TRBD1. TRBV21-1 is shown as a pseudogene. The CDR3 sequence is 17 residues long. CDR3 sequence: CASSKDRGSSYNSPLHF. The DNA of the CDR3 is TGTGCCAGCAGCAAAGATAGGGGAAGCTCCTATAATTCACCCCTCCACTTT.

The chain combines TRBV30 with TRBJ1-2; D gene ambiguous. The CDR3 extends over 12 amino acids. Per germline, CDR1 GTSNPN and CDR2 SVGIG (reference sequence). With 3 bases removed from V and 2 bases from J, the gap between germline ends came to 7 bases. CDR3 DNA sequence: TGTGCCTGGAGCTGGGAGAACTATGGCTACACCTTC. As protein: CAWSWENYGYTF.

The CDR3 DNA reads as TGTGCCAGCAGCCCGGGACTAGCGGGGTATGAGCAGTTCTTC. Translating gives CASSPGLAGYEQFF. The chain couples TRBV9 to TRBJ2-1, with 13 bases lining up with TRBD2. Germline V CDR1 and CDR2: SGDLS, YYNGEE. Trimming cost V 4 bases and J 8 bases; bases outside gene matches: 3. This CDR3 is 14 amino acids long.

The chain uses TRBV19 and TRBJ2-5; tentatively, D is TRBD1 or TRBD2 (5 bases each). This CDR3 comprises 13 residues. Trimming removed 3 bases from V and 3 bases from J, with 8 bases in between. Germline V lookup: CDR1 LNHDA, CDR2 SQIVND (reference sequence). The CDR3 DNA follows: TGTGCCAGTAGTATCGGGGCCAAAGAGACCCAGTACTTC. This gives the protein CASSIGAKETQYF.

J is TRBJ2-3 and V is TRBV10-1; 10 nucleotides match TRBD2. Trimming at V came to 2 bases and at J to 4 bases, leaving 3 bases not matched to a gene. There are 15 residues in the CDR3. CDR1 is WNHNN, CDR2 SYGVQD, per germline (reference sequence). The CDR3 spells CASSEQRGGADTQYF. The CDR3 nucleotides are TGCGCCAGCAGTGAGCAGCGGGGGGGCGCAGATACGCAGTATTTT.

The chain is built from TRBV7-2 and TRBJ1-6; possibly TRBD1 for D (5 bases). The CDR3 runs 14 residues. The germline CDR1 and CDR2 sequences are SGHTA and FQGNSA. Trimming took 6 bases from V and 9 from J, leaving 15 bases between them. CDR3 bases: TGTGCCAGCAGTCTACAGGTTCGCGTTTCACCCCTCCACTTT. It encodes CASSLQVRVSPLHF.

The chain has TRBV3-1 (or the pseudogene TRBV3-2) and TRBJ2-3; TRBD2 is a possible D gene (5 bases). The germline V gene has CDR1 LGHDT and CDR2 YNNKEL (reference sequence). The CDR3 loop spans 15 amino acids. Trimming shortened V by 4 bases and J by 7 bases, and 18 bases separated the two germline ends. The CDR3 bases are TGTGCCAGCAGCCGCGGACTCGCTGCGTCTAATACGCAGTATTTT. Protein: CASSRGLAASNTQYF.

The chain joins TRBV5-4 to TRBJ2-7, with D unresolved. Germline V lookup: CDR1 SGHNT, CDR2 YYREEE (reference sequence). The CDR3 loop spans 13 amino acids. Between the trimmed V and J ends, which lost 5 bases and 4 bases, there was a span of 13 bases. Here the CDR3 reads CASSTGSQYEQYF. The CDR3 nucleotides read TGTGCCAGCAGTACCGGGTCCCAATACGAGCAGTACTTC. Based on the CDR3 plus reference TRBV5-4 and TRBJ2-7, the full variable domain is ETGVTQSPTHLIKTRGQQVTLRCSSQSGHNTVSWYQQALGQGPQFIFQYYREEENGRGNFPPRFSGLQFPNYSSELNVNALELDDSALYLCASSTGSQYEQYFGPGTRLTVT.

The chain is built from TRBV6-5 and TRBJ1-2, with TRBD1 matching 7 bases. CDR3 length: 14 residues. Trimming removed 9 bases from V and 4 bases from J; junction bases left unmatched: 11. The germline V gene has CDR1 MNHEY and CDR2 SVGAGI. CDR3 sequence (DNA): TGTGCCAGTATCTTCCGGGACAGAGCCTATGGCTACACCTTC. It encodes CASIFRDRAYGYTF.

Points on this clone: Other nucleotide sequences in the sample specify the same CDR3. The genes are TRBV5-1 and TRBJ2-1; 9 nucleotides match TRBD1. Germline V gene lookup returns CDR1 SGHRS and CDR2 YFSETQ. J was trimmed by 7 bases and V by 3 bases; bases with no gene match: 8. The CDR3 has 15 residues. The CDR3 DNA reads as TGCGCCAGCAGCTATCGGACAGGGGAAGCAAATGAGCAGTTCTTC. The encoded protein is CASSYRTGEANEQFF.

This clone was observed once. V and J are TRBV28 and TRBJ1-2, with D perhaps TRBD1 (5 bases). V dropped 7 bases and J dropped 2 bases, with 8 bases sitting between them. The germline gives CDR1 MDHEN, CDR2 SYDVKM. This CDR3 contains 12 residues. The CDR3 DNA reads TGTGCCAGCAAGGGGAGGAACTATGGCTACACCTTC. Its protein product is CASKGRNYGYTF.